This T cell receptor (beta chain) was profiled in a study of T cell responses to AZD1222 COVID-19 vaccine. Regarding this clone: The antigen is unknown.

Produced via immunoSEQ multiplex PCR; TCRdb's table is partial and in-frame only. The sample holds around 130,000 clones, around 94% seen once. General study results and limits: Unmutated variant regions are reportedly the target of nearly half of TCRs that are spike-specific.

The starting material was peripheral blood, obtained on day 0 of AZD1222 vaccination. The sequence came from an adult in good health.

Here the CDR3 DNA reads TGTGCCAGCAGTTCCGCCGGACAGGGGGGCGGCTACACCTTC. Protein product: CASSSAGQGGGYTF. This chain uses TRBV28 with TRBJ1-2; 10 nucleotides match TRBD1. Germline CDR1 reads MDHEN; CDR2 reads SYDVKM. The V segment lost 4 bases and the J segment 8 bases; nucleotides outside the gene matches: 7. There are 14 residues in the CDR3.